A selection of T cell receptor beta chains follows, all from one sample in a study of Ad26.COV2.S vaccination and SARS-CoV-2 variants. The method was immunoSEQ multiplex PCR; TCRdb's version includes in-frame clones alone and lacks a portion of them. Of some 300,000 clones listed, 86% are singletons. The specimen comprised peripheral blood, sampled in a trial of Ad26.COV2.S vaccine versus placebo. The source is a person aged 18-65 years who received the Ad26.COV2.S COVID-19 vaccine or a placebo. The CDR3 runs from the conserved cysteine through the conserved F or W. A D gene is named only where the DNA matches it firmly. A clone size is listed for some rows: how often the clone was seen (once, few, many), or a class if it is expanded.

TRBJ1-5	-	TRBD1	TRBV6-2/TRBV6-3	CASSRDRDDNQPQHF	TGTGCCAGCAGCCGGGACAGGGATGACAATCAGCCCCAGCATTTT
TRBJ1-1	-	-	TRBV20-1	CSASRSGRPNTEAFF	TGCAGTGCTAGTCGCTCGGGACGGCCCAACACTGAAGCTTTCTTT
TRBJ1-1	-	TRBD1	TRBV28	CASSSRGLGSTEAFF	TGTGCCAGCAGCTCCAGGGGGCTGGGTTCGACTGAAGCTTTCTTT
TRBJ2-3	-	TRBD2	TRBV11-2	CASSFAQYFGLADTDTQYF	TGTGCCAGCAGCTTCGCTCAATATTTCGGACTAGCGGATACAGATACGCAGTATTTT
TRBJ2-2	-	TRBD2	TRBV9	CASSVGGTIAGELFF	TGTGCCAGCAGCGTGGGTGGGACTATCGCCGGGGAGCTGTTTTTT
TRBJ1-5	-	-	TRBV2	CASSSVNSNQPQHF	TGTGCCAGCAGTTCTGTAAATAGCAATCAGCCCCAGCATTTT
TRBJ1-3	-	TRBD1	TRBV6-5	CASIGTGGNTIYF	TGTGCCAGCATAGGGACAGGGGGAAACACCATATATTTT
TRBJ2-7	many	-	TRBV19	CASSMILSLEQYF	TGTGCCAGTAGTATGATACTTAGCCTCGAGCAGTACTTC
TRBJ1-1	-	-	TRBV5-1	CASSPRGGTNTEAFF	TGCGCCAGCAGCCCCCGCGGGGGGACGAACACTGAAGCTTTCTTT
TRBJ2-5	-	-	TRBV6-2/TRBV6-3	CASSYLYRETQYF	TGTGCCAGCAGTTACCTTTATCGCGAGACCCAGTACTTC
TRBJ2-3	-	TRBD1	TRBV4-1	CASSQSPGTGEHTDTQYF	TGCGCCAGCAGCCAAAGTCCCGGGACAGGAGAACACACAGATACGCAGTATTTT
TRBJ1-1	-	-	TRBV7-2	CASSLGGGAFF	TGTGCCAGCAGCTTAGGGGGCGGAGCTTTCTTT
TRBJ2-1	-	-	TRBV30	CAWSPRGPYNEQFF	TGTGCCTGGAGTCCGAGGGGCCCCTACAATGAGCAGTTCTTC
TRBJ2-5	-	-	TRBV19	CASSIASVGRQETQYF	TGTGCCAGTAGTATAGCCTCAGTGGGACGGCAAGAGACCCAGTACTTC
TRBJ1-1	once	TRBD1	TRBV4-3	CASSQAGAGGILAFF	TGCGCCAGCAGCCAAGCAGGCGCAGGGGGAATTTTAGCTTTCTTT
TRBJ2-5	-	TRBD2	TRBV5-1	CASSPPAGSQTQYF	TGCGCCAGCAGCCCACCAGCGGGGTCTCAGACCCAGTACTTC
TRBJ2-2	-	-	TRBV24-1	CATSDSRRVEAGELFF	TGTGCCACCAGTGATTCGCGCAGGGTGGAGGCCGGGGAGCTGTTTTTT
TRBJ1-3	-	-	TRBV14	CASSQTDRTGNTIYF	TGTGCCAGCAGCCAAACCGACAGGACCGGAAACACCATATATTTT
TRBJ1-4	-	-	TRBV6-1	CASSEGTRGVVNEKLFF	TGTGCCAGCAGTGAGGGAACCCGTGGAGTAGTTAATGAAAAACTGTTTTTT
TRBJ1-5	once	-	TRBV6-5	CASSYGWDQPQHF	TGTGCCAGCAGTTACGGCTGGGATCAGCCCCAGCATTTT
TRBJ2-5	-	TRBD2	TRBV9	CASSVQAGGLWETQYF	TGTGCCAGCAGCGTACAAGCGGGGGGCCTGTGGGAGACCCAGTACTTC
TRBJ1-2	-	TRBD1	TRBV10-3	CAISAGGYGYTF	TGTGCCATCAGTGCAGGGGGCTATGGCTACACCTTC
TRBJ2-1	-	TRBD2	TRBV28	CASSLGPGTSGEIEQFF	TGTGCCAGCAGTTTAGGCCCCGGGACTAGCGGGGAAATTGAGCAGTTCTTC
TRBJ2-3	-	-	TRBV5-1	CASSFHRAPSGDTQYF	TGCGCCAGCAGCTTCCACAGGGCCCCGTCGGGAGATACGCAGTATTTT
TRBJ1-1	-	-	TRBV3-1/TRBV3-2	CASSQDTGRWSVAFF	TGTGCCAGCAGCCAAGACACAGGGAGGTGGTCTGTAGCTTTCTTT
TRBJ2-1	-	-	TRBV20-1	CSATAPPEQFF	TGCAGTGCTACAGCGCCCCCCGAGCAGTTCTTC
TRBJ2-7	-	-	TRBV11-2	CASSLARSWGRHEQYF	TGTGCCAGCAGCTTAGCCAGATCATGGGGTCGGCACGAGCAGTACTTC
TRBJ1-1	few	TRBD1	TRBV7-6	CASSSRTGPTEAFF	TGTGCCAGCAGCTCACGGACAGGGCCCACTGAAGCTTTCTTT
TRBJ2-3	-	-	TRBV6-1	CASSEISPPDTQYF	TGTGCCAGCAGTGAAATTTCTCCACCGGATACGCAGTATTTT
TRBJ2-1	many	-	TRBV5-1	CASSLGGNGYNEQFF	TGCGCCAGCAGCTTGGGAGGGAACGGCTACAATGAGCAGTTCTTC
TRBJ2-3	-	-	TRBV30	CAWKGLATDTQYF	TGTGCCTGGAAAGGGCTAGCAACAGATACGCAGTATTTT
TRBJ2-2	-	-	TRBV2	CASTRGRDSGELFF	TGTGCCAGCACCCGGGGCAGGGACTCCGGGGAGCTGTTTTTT
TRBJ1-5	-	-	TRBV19	CASSIGRASSLGQPQHF	TGTGCCAGTAGTATCGGCAGGGCTAGCTCCTTGGGTCAGCCCCAGCATTTT
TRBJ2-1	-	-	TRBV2	CASGAQVGYYNEQFF	TGTGCCAGCGGGGCCCAGGTCGGTTATTACAATGAGCAGTTCTTC
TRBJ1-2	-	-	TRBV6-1	CASSEVKGSLNYGYTF	TGTGCCAGCAGTGAAGTAAAGGGGTCCCTAAACTATGGCTACACCTTC